The source of this TCR beta chain is a study of beta chain features in type 1 diabetes. Across the whole study: The samples had approximately 100,000,000 sorted cells examined in all.

Whole-study findings and limits: Within each of all four CD4+ subsets, Type 1 diabetes patients had TCRB CDR3s that were moderately but significantly shorter. Comparison showed that naive, central memory and Treg TCRB repertoires appeared more similar among patients than among healthy donors. Fewer junction insertions and more nucleotide deletions appeared in type 1 diabetes patients.

Isolated RNA was reverse transcribed in full, so expressed TCRB transcripts were sequenced. Profiling relied on immunoSEQ multiplex PCR, and the TCRdb table lists in-frame clones only, not all of them. The data show a few hundred thousand clones, roughly 12% seen once. This clone was observed a handful of times. Its specificity is not known. Germline V lookup: CDR1 SGHVS, CDR2 FQNEAQ. The CDR3 is 15 residues long. Trimming took 6 bases from V and 2 from J, leaving 17 bases between them. The chain is built from TRBV7-8 and TRBJ2-7; D perhaps matches TRBD1 (6 bases). This TCR came from a young woman with type 1 diabetes. Material: naive CD4+ T cells from blood. This chain's CDR3 is CASRTRDTNAYEQYF. The CDR3 DNA reads TGTGCCAGCAGGACGAGGGACACCAACGCCTACGAGCAGTACTTC.